The source of this T cell receptor beta chain is a study of shared clonotypes between healthy human individuals. Study-wide background: Each donor had three CD4 naive, three CD4 memory, two CD8 naive and one CD8 memory plate.

Donors included only healthy HIV-negative adults lacking recent acute infections or vaccinations. There were only Caucasian adults among the donors, and all lived in Nashville, Tennessee. Produced via immunoSEQ multiplex PCR; TCRdb's table is partial and in-frame only. The data contain under 2.5 million clones, about 90% of them singletons. CDR1 is SGHKS and CDR2 is YYEKEE in the germline V gene (reference sequence). The V gene lost 2 bases and the J gene lost 4 bases, with 4 bases spanning the gap. The CDR3 is 11 amino acids. About this clone itself: The antigen is unknown.

Findings and caveats of the study: With few donors, the genetic and exposure-history diversity represented was limited.

The chain couples TRBV5-5 to TRBJ2-7, with no clear D. The receptor's source is a man aged 18 to 30 in good health. Some clones in this sample may be carry-over from other donors' samples. The sample consisted of naive CD4+ T cells from PBMCs. Subset reported: CD45RA+ positively selected. CDR3 coding DNA: TGTGCCAGCAGCTTCCCGTACGAGCAGTACTTC. It encodes CASSFPYEQYF.